These T cell receptor beta chains were read from a single sample in a study of graft-versus-host responses after intestinal transplantation. The table came from immunoSEQ multiplex PCR; TCRdb's copy has only in-frame clones and leaves some out. The sample yields 90,000 to 150,000 clones, 85% to 95% seen once. Their antigens are not known. Sequencing used unstimulated CD8+ T cells sorted from spleen or lymph node cells, obtained before intestinal transplant. Receptor source: a human donor who received an intestinal transplant. CDR3s include the opening cysteine and the closing phenylalanine or tryptophan. Each record gives: J gene, D gene, CDR3 length, V gene, clone size, CDR3 protein, CDR3 DNA. A D gene is named only where the DNA matches it firmly. Not every row has a clone size; where given, it reads once, few, many or a size class.

j_call: TRBJ2-2; d_call: NA; cdr3_length: 15; v_call: TRBV28; clone_size: NA; cdr3_aa: CASRLGGGNTGELFF; cdr3_nt: TGTGCCAGCAGGCTTGGAGGGGGGAACACCGGGGAGCTGTTTTTT
j_call: TRBJ2-1; d_call: NA; cdr3_length: 15; v_call: TRBV19; clone_size: once; cdr3_aa: CASSVQGSTRNEQFF; cdr3_nt: TGTGCCAGTAGTGTACAGGGATCAACGCGGAATGAGCAGTTCTTC
j_call: TRBJ2-1; d_call: TRBD2; cdr3_length: 16; v_call: TRBV14; clone_size: NA; cdr3_aa: CASSQDWAGGLNEQFF; cdr3_nt: TGTGCCAGCAGCCAAGATTGGGCGGGAGGTCTGAATGAGCAGTTCTTC
j_call: TRBJ2-1; d_call: NA; cdr3_length: 13; v_call: TRBV11-1; clone_size: NA; cdr3_aa: CASSAGPPLEGFF; cdr3_nt: TGTGCCAGCAGCGCGGGACCACCCCTTGAGGGGTTCTTC
j_call: TRBJ1-5; d_call: NA; cdr3_length: 15; v_call: TRBV7-6; clone_size: NA; cdr3_aa: CASSPRGSGGQPQHF; cdr3_nt: TGTGCCAGCAGCCCGCGAGGGAGTGGGGGGCAGCCCCAGCATTTT
j_call: TRBJ2-3; d_call: TRBD2; cdr3_length: 17; v_call: TRBV4-2; clone_size: NA; cdr3_aa: CASRPGTSGSIADTQYF; cdr3_nt: TGTGCCAGTCGACCTGGGACTAGCGGGAGTATCGCAGATACGCAGTATTTT
j_call: TRBJ2-1; d_call: NA; cdr3_length: 11; v_call: TRBV28; clone_size: NA; cdr3_aa: CASTQGNEQFF; cdr3_nt: TGTGCCAGCACCCAGGGTAATGAGCAGTTCTTC
j_call: TRBJ2-7; d_call: NA; cdr3_length: 16; v_call: TRBV5-6; clone_size: NA; cdr3_aa: CASSWGEEVLSYEQYF; cdr3_nt: TGTGCCAGCAGCTGGGGTGAAGAGGTCCTCTCCTACGAGCAGTACTTC
j_call: TRBJ2-7; d_call: NA; cdr3_length: 15; v_call: TRBV28; clone_size: NA; cdr3_aa: CASSLGAGGGYEQYF; cdr3_nt: TGTGCCAGCAGTTTAGGGGCAGGAGGGGGCTACGAGCAGTACTTC
j_call: TRBJ1-3; d_call: NA; cdr3_length: 13; v_call: TRBV19; clone_size: NA; cdr3_aa: CASSAGFGNTIYF; cdr3_nt: TGTGCCAGTAGTGCTGGGTTTGGAAACACCATATATTTT
j_call: TRBJ2-7; d_call: NA; cdr3_length: 10; v_call: TRBV28; clone_size: NA; cdr3_aa: CASSHYEQYF; cdr3_nt: TGTGCCAGCTCGCATTATGAGCAGTACTTC
j_call: TRBJ2-1; d_call: NA; cdr3_length: 13; v_call: TRBV23-1; clone_size: NA; cdr3_aa: CASSHIQADEQFF; cdr3_nt: TGCGCCAGCAGTCACATACAGGCCGATGAGCAGTTCTTC
j_call: TRBJ2-5; d_call: NA; cdr3_length: 16; v_call: TRBV4-2; clone_size: NA; cdr3_aa: CASSPNGGGPEQTQYF; cdr3_nt: TGTGCCAGCAGCCCAAATGGAGGAGGACCCGAGCAGACCCAGTACTTC
j_call: TRBJ2-7; d_call: TRBD2; cdr3_length: 15; v_call: TRBV7-2; clone_size: NA; cdr3_aa: CASSMTSPTGVEQYF; cdr3_nt: TGTGCCAGCAGCATGACTAGCCCCACCGGGGTCGAGCAGTACTTC
j_call: TRBJ2-3; d_call: TRBD2; cdr3_length: 17; v_call: TRBV28; clone_size: NA; cdr3_aa: CASSPPTSGLWADTQYF; cdr3_nt: TGTGCCAGCAGTCCTCCCACTAGCGGGCTATGGGCAGATACGCAGTATTTT
j_call: TRBJ1-2; d_call: TRBD1; cdr3_length: 15; v_call: TRBV4-3; clone_size: NA; cdr3_aa: CASSRRTGAFYGYTF; cdr3_nt: TGCGCCAGCAGCCGGCGGACAGGCGCTTTCTATGGCTACACCTTC
j_call: TRBJ2-7; d_call: NA; cdr3_length: 13; v_call: TRBV6-1; clone_size: NA; cdr3_aa: CASKYRGPREQYF; cdr3_nt: TGTGCCAGCAAATATAGAGGACCCCGAGAGCAGTACTTC
j_call: TRBJ1-4; d_call: TRBD1; cdr3_length: 18; v_call: TRBV27; clone_size: NA; cdr3_aa: CASRPQGVGTATNEKLFF; cdr3_nt: TGTGCCAGCAGACCCCAGGGGGTCGGGACGGCAACTAATGAAAAACTGTTTTTT
j_call: TRBJ2-7; d_call: TRBD2; cdr3_length: 15; v_call: TRBV15; clone_size: NA; cdr3_aa: CATSRDRTSFREQYF; cdr3_nt: TGTGCCACCAGCAGGGACCGGACTAGTTTTCGGGAGCAGTACTTC
j_call: TRBJ1-5; d_call: NA; cdr3_length: 17; v_call: TRBV5-3; clone_size: NA; cdr3_aa: CARSLATGTYSNQPQHF; cdr3_nt: TGTGCCAGAAGCTTGGCTACAGGAACCTATAGCAATCAGCCCCAGCATTTT
j_call: TRBJ2-6; d_call: NA; cdr3_length: 16; v_call: TRBV9; clone_size: NA; cdr3_aa: CASSVALHSGANVLTF; cdr3_nt: TGTGCCAGCAGCGTAGCTCTCCACTCTGGGGCCAACGTCCTGACTTTC
j_call: TRBJ2-7; d_call: TRBD2; cdr3_length: 14; v_call: TRBV6-5; clone_size: once; cdr3_aa: CASSYGGRAHEQYF; cdr3_nt: TGTGCCAGCAGTTACGGCGGGAGGGCCCACGAGCAGTACTTC
j_call: TRBJ2-1; d_call: TRBD2; cdr3_length: 14; v_call: TRBV6-4; clone_size: NA; cdr3_aa: CASSDASGSNEQFF; cdr3_nt: TGTGCCAGCAGTGACGCTAGCGGGAGCAATGAGCAGTTCTTC
j_call: TRBJ1-5; d_call: NA; cdr3_length: 16; v_call: TRBV28; clone_size: NA; cdr3_aa: CASSGPGQYSNQPQHF; cdr3_nt: TGTGCCAGCAGTGGTCCCGGACAGTACAGCAATCAGCCCCAGCATTTT
j_call: TRBJ1-2; d_call: NA; cdr3_length: 16; v_call: TRBV14; clone_size: NA; cdr3_aa: CASSQDKGWAGGGYTF; cdr3_nt: TGTGCCAGCAGCCAAGATAAAGGTTGGGCAGGCGGTGGCTACACCTTC
j_call: TRBJ2-1; d_call: TRBD2; cdr3_length: 16; v_call: TRBV9; clone_size: NA; cdr3_aa: CASSPAGAWTSDEQFF; cdr3_nt: TGTGCCAGCTCCCCTGCAGGCGCCTGGACTAGCGATGAGCAGTTCTTC
j_call: TRBJ2-6; d_call: NA; cdr3_length: 14; v_call: TRBV10-3; clone_size: NA; cdr3_aa: CAIMSFSGANVLTF; cdr3_nt: TGTGCCATCATGAGTTTCTCTGGGGCCAACGTCCTGACTTTC
j_call: TRBJ2-1; d_call: TRBD2; cdr3_length: 16; v_call: TRBV28; clone_size: NA; cdr3_aa: CASSSDGLAVYNEQFF; cdr3_nt: TGTGCCAGCAGTTCCGACGGACTAGCGGTATACAATGAGCAGTTCTTC
j_call: TRBJ2-7; d_call: TRBD1; cdr3_length: 14; v_call: TRBV6-5; clone_size: NA; cdr3_aa: CASSYSGTGIEQYF; cdr3_nt: TGTGCCAGCAGTTACTCGGGGACAGGGATCGAGCAGTACTTC
j_call: TRBJ2-1; d_call: NA; cdr3_length: 15; v_call: TRBV2; clone_size: NA; cdr3_aa: CANQGVQGPSNEQFF; cdr3_nt: TGTGCCAACCAGGGAGTACAGGGACCCTCCAATGAGCAGTTCTTC
j_call: TRBJ1-2; d_call: NA; cdr3_length: 17; v_call: TRBV7-4; clone_size: NA; cdr3_aa: CASSFDYSARKNYGYTF; cdr3_nt: TGTGCCAGCAGCTTTGACTATTCAGCTCGAAAGAACTATGGCTACACCTTC